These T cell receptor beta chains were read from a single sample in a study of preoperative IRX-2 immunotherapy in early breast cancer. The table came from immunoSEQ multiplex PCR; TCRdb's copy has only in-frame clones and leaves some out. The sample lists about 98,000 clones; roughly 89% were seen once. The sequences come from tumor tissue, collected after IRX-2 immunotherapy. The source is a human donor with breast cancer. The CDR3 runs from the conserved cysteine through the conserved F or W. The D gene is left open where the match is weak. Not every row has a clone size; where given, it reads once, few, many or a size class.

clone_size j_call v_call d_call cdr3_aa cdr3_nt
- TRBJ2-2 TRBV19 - CASSPGHFANTGELFF TGTGCCAGTAGTCCCGGACACTTCGCGAACACCGGGGAGCTGTTTTTT
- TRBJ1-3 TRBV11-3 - CASSLVPLRGLGNTIYF TGTGCCAGCAGCTTAGTCCCACTCCGTGGACTTGGAAACACCATATATTTT
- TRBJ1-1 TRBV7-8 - CASSPTPNTEAFF TGTGCCAGCAGCCCCACCCCGAACACTGAAGCTTTCTTT
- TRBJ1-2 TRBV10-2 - CASSELAANYGYTF TGCGCCAGCAGTGAGTTGGCTGCTAACTATGGCTACACCTTC
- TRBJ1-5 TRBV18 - CASSPPGQPQHF TGTGCCAGCTCACCACCGGGCCAGCCCCAGCATTTT
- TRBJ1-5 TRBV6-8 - CASRGHDMGPQHF TGTGCCAGCAGAGGACATGACATGGGGCCCCAGCATTTT
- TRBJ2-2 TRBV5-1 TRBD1 CASSTGQITGELFF TGCGCCAGCAGCACGGGACAGATCACCGGGGAGCTGTTTTTT
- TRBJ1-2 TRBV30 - CAWSGEAIYGYTF TGTGCCTGGAGTGGAGAGGCGATTTATGGCTACACCTTC
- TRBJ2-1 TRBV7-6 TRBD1 CASSLDQGQNEQFF TGTGCCAGCAGCTTAGATCAGGGACAGAATGAGCAGTTCTTC
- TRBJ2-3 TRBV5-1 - CASSTGTHTDTQYF TGCGCCAGCTCCACCGGGACCCACACAGATACGCAGTATTTT
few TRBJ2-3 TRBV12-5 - CASTGHRSDTQYF TGTGCCAGCACCGGCCATAGGTCAGATACGCAGTATTTT
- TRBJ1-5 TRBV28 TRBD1 CASRRQGAGVSNQPQHF TGTGCCAGCAGACGGCAGGGGGCCGGGGTGAGCAATCAGCCCCAGCATTTT
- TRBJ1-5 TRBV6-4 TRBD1 CASSLTGFNQPQHF TGTGCCAGCAGTCTGACAGGGTTTAATCAGCCCCAGCATTTT
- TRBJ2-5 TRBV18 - CASSPQGGHETQYF TGTGCCAGCTCACCACAGGGGGGTCACGAGACCCAGTACTTC
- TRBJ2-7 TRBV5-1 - CASSSEQLTPDEQYF TGCGCCAGCAGCTCCGAACAGCTCACTCCTGACGAGCAGTACTTC
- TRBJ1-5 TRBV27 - CASSSHLTGSNQPQHF TGTGCCAGCAGTTCCCACCTGACAGGCTCCAATCAGCCCCAGCATTTT
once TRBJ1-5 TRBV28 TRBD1 CASSPAGGQGENQPQHF TGTGCCAGCAGTCCGGCGGGAGGACAGGGGGAGAATCAGCCCCAGCATTTT
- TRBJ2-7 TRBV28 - CASSLGPYRDYEQYF TGTGCCAGCAGTTTAGGGCCCTACCGAGATTACGAGCAGTACTTC
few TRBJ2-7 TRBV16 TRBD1 CASSQSGGQGYVEQYF TGTGCCAGCAGCCAATCAGGAGGACAGGGGTATGTCGAGCAGTACTTC
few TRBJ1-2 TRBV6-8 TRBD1 CASSLEPGQGRGYTF TGTGCCAGCAGCCTCGAGCCGGGACAGGGTCGTGGCTACACCTTC
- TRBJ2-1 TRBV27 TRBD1 CATSDSRQGNEQFF TGTGCCACCAGTGATTCTCGACAGGGTAATGAGCAGTTCTTC
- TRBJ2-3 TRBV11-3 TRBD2 CASSLRGSGGDTQYF TGTGCCAGCAGCTTAAGGGGCAGCGGGGGAGATACGCAGTATTTT
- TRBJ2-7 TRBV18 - CASSPGRAYEQYF TGTGCCAGCTCACCGGGGCGGGCCTACGAGCAGTACTTC
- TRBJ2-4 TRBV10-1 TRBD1 CASSDMGQGLAKNIQYF TGCGCCAGCAGTGATATGGGACAGGGCCTAGCCAAAAACATTCAGTACTTC
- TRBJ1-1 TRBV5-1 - CASSLRAGYRNTEAFF TGCGCCAGCAGCCTCCGAGCGGGGTACAGGAACACTGAAGCTTTCTTT
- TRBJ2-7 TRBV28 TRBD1 CASSLQGADEQYF TGTGCCAGCAGTTTACAGGGGGCTGACGAGCAGTACTTC